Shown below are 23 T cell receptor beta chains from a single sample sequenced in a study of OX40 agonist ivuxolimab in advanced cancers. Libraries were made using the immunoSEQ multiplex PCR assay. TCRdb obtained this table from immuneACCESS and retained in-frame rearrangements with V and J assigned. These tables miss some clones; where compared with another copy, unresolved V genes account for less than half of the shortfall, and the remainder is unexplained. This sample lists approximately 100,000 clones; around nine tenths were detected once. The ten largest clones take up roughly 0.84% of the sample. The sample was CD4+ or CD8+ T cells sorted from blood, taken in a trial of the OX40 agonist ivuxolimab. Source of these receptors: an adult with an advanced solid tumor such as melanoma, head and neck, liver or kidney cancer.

The CDR3 bases are TGTGCCAGTAGACCCACAGGGGTCCGGGAGCAGTTCTTC. Protein product: CASRPTGVREQFF. The chain employs TRBV19 and TRBJ2-1; TRBD1 matches 7 bases. Germline V gene sequence: CDR1 LNHDA, CDR2 SQIVND (reference sequence). Germline trimming cut 6 bases from V and 10 bases from J; bases unmatched to any gene: 9. The length of the CDR3 is 13 residues.

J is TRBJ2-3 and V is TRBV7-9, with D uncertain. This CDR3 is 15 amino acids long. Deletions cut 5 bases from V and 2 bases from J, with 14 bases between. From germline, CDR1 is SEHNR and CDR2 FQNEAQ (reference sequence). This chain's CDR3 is CASSRTTSSTDTQYF. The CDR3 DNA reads TGTGCCAGCAGCCGAACGACCTCTTCCACAGATACGCAGTATTTT.

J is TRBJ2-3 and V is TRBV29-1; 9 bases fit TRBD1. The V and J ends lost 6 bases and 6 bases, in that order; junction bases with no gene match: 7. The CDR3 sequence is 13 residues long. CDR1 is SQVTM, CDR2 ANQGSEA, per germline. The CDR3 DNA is TGCAGCGTAGACGACAGGGGGAGTGATACGCAGTATTTT. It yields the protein CSVDDRGSDTQYF.

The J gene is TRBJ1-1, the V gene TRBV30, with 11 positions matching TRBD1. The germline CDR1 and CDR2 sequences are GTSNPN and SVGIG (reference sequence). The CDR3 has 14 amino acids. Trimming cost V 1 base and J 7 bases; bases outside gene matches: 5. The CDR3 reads CAWSATGTGGEAFF. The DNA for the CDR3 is TGTGCCTGGAGTGCCACCGGGACAGGGGGTGAAGCTTTCTTT. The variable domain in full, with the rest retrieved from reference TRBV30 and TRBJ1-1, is SQTIHQWPATLVQPVGSPLSLECTVEGTSNPNLYWYRQAAGRGLQLLFYSVGIGQISSEVPQNLSASRPQDRQFILSSKKLLLSDSGFYLCAWSATGTGGEAFFGQGTRLTVV.

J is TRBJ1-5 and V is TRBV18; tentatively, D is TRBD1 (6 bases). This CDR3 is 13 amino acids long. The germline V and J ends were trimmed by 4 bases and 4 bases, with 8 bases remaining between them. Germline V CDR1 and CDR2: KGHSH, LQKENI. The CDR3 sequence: CASSQGENQPQHF. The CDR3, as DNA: TGTGCCAGCTCACAGGGGGAAAATCAGCCCCAGCATTTT. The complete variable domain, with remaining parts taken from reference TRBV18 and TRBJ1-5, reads NAGVMQNPRHLVRRRGQEARLRCSPMKGHSHVYWYRQLPEEGLKFMVYLQKENIIDESGMPKERFSAEFPKEGPSILRIQQVVRGDSAAYFCASSQGENQPQHFGDGTRLSIL.

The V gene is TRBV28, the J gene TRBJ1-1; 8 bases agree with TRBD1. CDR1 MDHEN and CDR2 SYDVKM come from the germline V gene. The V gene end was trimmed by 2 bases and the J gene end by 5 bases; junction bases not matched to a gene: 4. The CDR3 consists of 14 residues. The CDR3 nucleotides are TGTGCCAGCAGTTTAACCTACAGGGGGACTGAAGCTTTCTTT. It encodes CASSLTYRGTEAFF.

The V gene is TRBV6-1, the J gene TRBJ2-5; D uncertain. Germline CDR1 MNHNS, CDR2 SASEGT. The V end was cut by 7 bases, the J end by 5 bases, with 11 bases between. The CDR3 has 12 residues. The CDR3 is CASTSGLETQYF. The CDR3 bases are TGTGCCAGCACCTCGGGTTTGGAGACCCAGTACTTC.

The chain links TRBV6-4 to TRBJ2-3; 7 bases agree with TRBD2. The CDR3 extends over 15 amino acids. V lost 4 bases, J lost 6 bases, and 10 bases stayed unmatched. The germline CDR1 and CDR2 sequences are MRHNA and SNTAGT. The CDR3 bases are TGTGCCAGCAGTGTCTCACTAGCGTCAGGGGATACGCAGTATTTT. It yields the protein CASSVSLASGDTQYF.

The CDR3 bases are TGTGCCAGCAGTTCTATATGGGGGACTAGCGGTTACGAGCAGTACTTC. As protein: CASSSIWGTSGYEQYF. V is TRBV27 and J is TRBJ2-7; 11 nucleotides agree with TRBD2. J lost 4 bases, V lost 4 bases, and 9 bases had no gene match. Per the germline V gene, CDR1 is MNHEY and CDR2 is SMNVEV (reference sequence). This CDR3 is built from 16 residues.

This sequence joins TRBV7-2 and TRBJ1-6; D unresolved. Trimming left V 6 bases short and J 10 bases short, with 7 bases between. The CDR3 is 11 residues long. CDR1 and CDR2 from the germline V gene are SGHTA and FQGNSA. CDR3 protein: CASSISSPLHF. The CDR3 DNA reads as TGTGCCAGCAGTATTAGCTCACCCCTCCACTTT.

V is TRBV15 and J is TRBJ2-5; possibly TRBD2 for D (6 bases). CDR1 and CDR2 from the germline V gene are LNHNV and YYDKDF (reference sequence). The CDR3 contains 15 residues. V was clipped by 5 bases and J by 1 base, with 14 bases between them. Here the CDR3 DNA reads TGTGCCACCAGCCGAGCCGGAGGGGTCCAAGAGACCCAGTACTTC. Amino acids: CATSRAGGVQETQYF. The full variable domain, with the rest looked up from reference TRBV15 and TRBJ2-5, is DAMVIQNPRYQVTQFGKPVTLSCSQTLNHNVMYWYQQKSSQAPKLLFHYYDKDFNNEADTPDNFQSRRPNTSFCFLDIRSPGLGDTAMYLCATSRAGGVQETQYFGPGTRLLVL.

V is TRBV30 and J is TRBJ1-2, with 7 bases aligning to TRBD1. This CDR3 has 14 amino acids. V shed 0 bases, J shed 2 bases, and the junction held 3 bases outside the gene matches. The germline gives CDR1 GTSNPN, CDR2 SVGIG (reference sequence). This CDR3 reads CAWSVTGVNYGYTF. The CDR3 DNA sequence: TGTGCCTGGAGTGTAACAGGGGTAAACTATGGCTACACCTTC.

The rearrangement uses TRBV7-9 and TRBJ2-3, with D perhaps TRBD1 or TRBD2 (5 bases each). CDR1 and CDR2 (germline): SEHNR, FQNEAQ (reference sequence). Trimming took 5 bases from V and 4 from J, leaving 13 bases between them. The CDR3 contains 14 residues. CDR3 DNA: TGTGCCAGCAGCCGGGACGCAGGAGCAGATACGCAGTATTTT. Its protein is CASSRDAGADTQYF.

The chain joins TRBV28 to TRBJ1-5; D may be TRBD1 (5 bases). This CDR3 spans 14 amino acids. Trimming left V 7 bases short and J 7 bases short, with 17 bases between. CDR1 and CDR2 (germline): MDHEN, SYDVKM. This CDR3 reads CASTPRGNGQPQHF. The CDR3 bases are TGTGCCAGCACTCCCCGGGGGAACGGGCAGCCCCAGCATTTT.

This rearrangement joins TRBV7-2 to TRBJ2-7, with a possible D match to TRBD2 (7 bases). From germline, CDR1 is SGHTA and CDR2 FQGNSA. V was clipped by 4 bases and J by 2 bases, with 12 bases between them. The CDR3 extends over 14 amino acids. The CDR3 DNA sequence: TGTGCCAGCAGCTCGCGGGGGCTGCCCTACGAGCAGTACTTC. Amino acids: CASSSRGLPYEQYF.

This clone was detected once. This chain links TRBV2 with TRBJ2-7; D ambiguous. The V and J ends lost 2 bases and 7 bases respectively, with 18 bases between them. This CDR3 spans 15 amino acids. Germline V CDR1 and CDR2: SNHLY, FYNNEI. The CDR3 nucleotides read TGTGCCAGCAGTGAAAACGGTGCCCGGATGGGGGAGCAGTACTTC. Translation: CASSENGARMGEQYF.

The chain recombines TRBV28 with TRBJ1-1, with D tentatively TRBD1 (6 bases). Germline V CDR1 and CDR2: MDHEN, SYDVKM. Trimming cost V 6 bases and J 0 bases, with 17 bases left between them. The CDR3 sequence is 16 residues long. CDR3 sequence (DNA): TGTGCCAGCAGGCTTGAACCGGACAGACTGAACACTGAAGCTTTCTTT. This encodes CASRLEPDRLNTEAFF.

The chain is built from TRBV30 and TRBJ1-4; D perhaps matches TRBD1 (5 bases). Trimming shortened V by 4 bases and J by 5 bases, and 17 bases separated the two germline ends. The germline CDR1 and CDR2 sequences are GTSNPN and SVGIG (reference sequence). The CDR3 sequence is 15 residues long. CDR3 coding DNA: TGTGCCTGGACCTTTTCGGGACGGGGAAATGAAAAACTGTTTTTT. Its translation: CAWTFSGRGNEKLFF.

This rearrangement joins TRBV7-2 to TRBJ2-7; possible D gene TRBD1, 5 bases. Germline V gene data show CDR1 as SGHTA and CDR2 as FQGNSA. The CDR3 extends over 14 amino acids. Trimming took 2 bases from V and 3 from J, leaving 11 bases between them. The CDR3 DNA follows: TGTGCCAGCAGCTTAACGGCGCAGGGCTACGAGCAGTACTTC. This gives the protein CASSLTAQGYEQYF.

The CDR3 spells CAWSLGTVTDTQYF. CDR3 in DNA: TGTGCCTGGAGCCTAGGGACAGTTACAGATACGCAGTATTTT. This rearrangement joins TRBV30 to TRBJ2-3; 7 nucleotides match TRBD1. The CDR3 runs to 14 residues. CDR1 and CDR2 from the germline V gene are GTSNPN and SVGIG (reference sequence). V trimming: 3 bases; J trimming: 3 bases; junction bases outside the gene matches: 6.

The DNA for the CDR3 is TGTGCCAGCAGCTTAGATACTAGCGGGGGGGTATACGAGCAGTACTTC. The encoded protein is CASSLDTSGGVYEQYF. The chain uses TRBV11-2 and TRBJ2-7, with 13 bases identical to TRBD2. CDR1 and CDR2 (germline): SGHAT, FQNNGV. The CDR3 covers 16 residues. The trim removed 0 bases at V and 4 bases at J, leaving 3 bases unmatched.

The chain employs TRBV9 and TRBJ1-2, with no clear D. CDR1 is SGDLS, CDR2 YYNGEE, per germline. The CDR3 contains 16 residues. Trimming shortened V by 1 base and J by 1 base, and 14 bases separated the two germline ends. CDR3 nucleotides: TGTGCCAGCAGCGTATCACCAGGCACCCTTAACTATGGCTACACCTTC. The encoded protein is CASSVSPGTLNYGYTF.

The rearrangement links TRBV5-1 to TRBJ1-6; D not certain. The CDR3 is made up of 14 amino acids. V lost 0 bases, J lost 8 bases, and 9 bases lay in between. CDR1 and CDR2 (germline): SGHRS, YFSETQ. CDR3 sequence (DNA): TGCGCCAGCAGCTTGGCAGCTGCGGATTCACCCCTCCACTTT. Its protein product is CASSLAAADSPLHF.